This T cell receptor (beta chain) was recorded in a study of shared clonotypes between healthy human individuals. Across the study: Donors had three CD4 naive, three CD4 memory, two CD8 naive and one CD8 memory plate apiece.

TCRdb keeps only in-frame clones here, not all; method: immunoSEQ multiplex PCR. The sample comprises 2 million to 2.5 million clones, nearly 97% of which are singletons, and 0.1% to 0.15% rests with the top ten. The CDR3 is made up of 15 amino acids. The germline V gene encodes CDR1 SGHRS and CDR2 YFSETQ. The ends were cut back, 1 base at V and 2 bases at J, with 12 bases in the middle. Study-level findings and limits: Roughly 5% of naive CD4 clonotypes were shared across a handful of donors.

A word on this clone: Antigen unknown.

This rearrangement joins TRBV5-1 to TRBJ1-1, with D possibly TRBD1 on 5 matching bases. The sample was naive CD4+ T cells sorted from blood. Subset defined: CD45RA+ positively selected. The receptor's source is a man aged 18 to 29 in good health. This chain's CDR3 is CASSLTTTVNTEAFF. In nucleotides, the CDR3 is TGCGCCAGCAGCTTGACGACGACAGTCAACACTGAAGCTTTCTTT. Using reference TRBV5-1 and TRBJ1-1 for the parts outside the CDR3, the full variable domain is KAGVTQTPRYLIKTRGQQVTLSCSPISGHRSVSWYQQTPGQGLQFLFEYFSETQRNKGNFPGRFSGRQFSNSRSEMNVSTLELGDSALYLCASSLTTTVNTEAFFGQGTRLTVV.